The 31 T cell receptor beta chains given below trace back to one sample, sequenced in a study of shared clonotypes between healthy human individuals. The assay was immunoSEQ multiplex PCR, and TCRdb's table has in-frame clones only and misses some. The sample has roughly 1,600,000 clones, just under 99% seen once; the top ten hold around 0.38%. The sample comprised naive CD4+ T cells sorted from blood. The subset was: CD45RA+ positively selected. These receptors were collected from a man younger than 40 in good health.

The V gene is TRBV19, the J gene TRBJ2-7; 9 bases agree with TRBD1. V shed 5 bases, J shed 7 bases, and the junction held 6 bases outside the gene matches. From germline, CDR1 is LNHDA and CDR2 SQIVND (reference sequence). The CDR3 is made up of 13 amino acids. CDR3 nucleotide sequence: TGTGCCAGTAGTGAAAAGACAGGGGGTGAGCAGTACTTC. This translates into CASSEKTGGEQYF.

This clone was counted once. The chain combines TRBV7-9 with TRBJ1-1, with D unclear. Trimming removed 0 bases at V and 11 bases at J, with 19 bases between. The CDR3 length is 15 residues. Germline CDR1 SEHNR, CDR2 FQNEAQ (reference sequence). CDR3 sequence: CASSLAQQWATWAFF. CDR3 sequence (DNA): TGTGCCAGCAGCTTAGCACAACAATGGGCGACGTGGGCTTTCTTT.

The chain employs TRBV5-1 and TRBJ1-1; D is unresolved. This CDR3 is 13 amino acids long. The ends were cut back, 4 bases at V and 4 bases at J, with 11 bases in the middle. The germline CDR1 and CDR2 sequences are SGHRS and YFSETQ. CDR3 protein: CASSPGWGTEAFF. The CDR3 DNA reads TGCGCCAGCAGCCCCGGATGGGGCACTGAAGCTTTCTTT.

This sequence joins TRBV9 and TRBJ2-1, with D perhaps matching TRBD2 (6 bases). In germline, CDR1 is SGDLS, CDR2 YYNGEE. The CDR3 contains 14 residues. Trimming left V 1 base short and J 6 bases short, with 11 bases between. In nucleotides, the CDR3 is TGTGCCAGCAGCGTATTGGCTAGCGCCAATGAGCAGTTCTTC. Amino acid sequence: CASSVLASANEQFF.

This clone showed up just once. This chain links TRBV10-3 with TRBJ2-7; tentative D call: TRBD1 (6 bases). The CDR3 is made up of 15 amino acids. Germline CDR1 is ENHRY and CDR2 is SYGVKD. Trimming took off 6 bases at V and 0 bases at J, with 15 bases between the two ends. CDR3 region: CAIRPDRLNSYEQYF. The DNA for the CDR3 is TGTGCCATCAGGCCCGACAGGCTAAACTCCTACGAGCAGTACTTC.

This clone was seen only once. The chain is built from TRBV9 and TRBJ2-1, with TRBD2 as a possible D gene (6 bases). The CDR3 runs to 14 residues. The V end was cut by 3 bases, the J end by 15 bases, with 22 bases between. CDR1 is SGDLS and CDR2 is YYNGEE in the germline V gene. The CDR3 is CASSAGTWDSVRFF. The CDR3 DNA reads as TGTGCCAGCAGCGCAGGAACCTGGGACTCGGTTCGGTTCTTC. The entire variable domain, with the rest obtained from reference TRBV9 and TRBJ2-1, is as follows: DSGVTQTPKHLITATGQRVTLRCSPRSGDLSVYWYQQSLDQGLQFLIQYYNGEERAKGNILERFSAQQFPDLHSELNLSSLELGDSALYFCASSAGTWDSVRFFGPGTRLTVL.

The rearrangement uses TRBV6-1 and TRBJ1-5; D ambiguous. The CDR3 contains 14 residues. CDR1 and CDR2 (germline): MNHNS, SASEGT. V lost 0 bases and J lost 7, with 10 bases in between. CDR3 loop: CASSEASGFQPQHF. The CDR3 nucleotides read TGTGCCAGCAGTGAAGCGTCGGGGTTCCAGCCCCAGCATTTT.

CDR3 nucleotides: TGTGCCAGCAGTGAAGGGGAGGTCCTAATGAGGTACGAGCAGTACTTC. Translated: CASSEGEVLMRYEQYF. This rearrangement joins TRBV2 to TRBJ2-7; possible D gene TRBD2, 6 bases. Trimming pared 1 base from V and 4 bases from J, leaving 17 bases between. CDR1 is SNHLY and CDR2 is FYNNEI in the germline V gene. This CDR3 has 16 amino acids.

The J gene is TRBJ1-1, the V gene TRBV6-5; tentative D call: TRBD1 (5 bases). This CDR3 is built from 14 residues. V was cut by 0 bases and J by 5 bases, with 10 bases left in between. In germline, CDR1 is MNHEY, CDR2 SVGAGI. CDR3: CASSYSGGETEAFF. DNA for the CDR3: TGTGCCAGCAGTTACTCGGGGGGTGAGACTGAAGCTTTCTTT.

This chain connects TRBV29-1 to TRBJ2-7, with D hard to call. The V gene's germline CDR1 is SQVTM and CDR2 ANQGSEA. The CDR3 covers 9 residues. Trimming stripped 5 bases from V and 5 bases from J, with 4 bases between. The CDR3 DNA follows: TGCAGCGTTTCCGACGAGCAGTACTTC. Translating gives CSVSDEQYF.

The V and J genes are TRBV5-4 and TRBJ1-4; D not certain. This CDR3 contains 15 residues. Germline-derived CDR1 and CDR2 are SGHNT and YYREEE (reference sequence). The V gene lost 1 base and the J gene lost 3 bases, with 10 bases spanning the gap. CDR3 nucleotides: TGTGCCAGCAGCTTGTCGGGTGTAGCTAATGAAAAACTGTTTTTT. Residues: CASSLSGVANEKLFF.

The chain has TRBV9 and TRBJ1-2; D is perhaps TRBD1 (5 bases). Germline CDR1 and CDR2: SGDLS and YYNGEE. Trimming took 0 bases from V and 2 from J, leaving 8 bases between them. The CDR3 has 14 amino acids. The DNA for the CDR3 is TGTGCCAGCAGCGTAGGGGACGTGAACTATGGCTACACCTTC. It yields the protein CASSVGDVNYGYTF.

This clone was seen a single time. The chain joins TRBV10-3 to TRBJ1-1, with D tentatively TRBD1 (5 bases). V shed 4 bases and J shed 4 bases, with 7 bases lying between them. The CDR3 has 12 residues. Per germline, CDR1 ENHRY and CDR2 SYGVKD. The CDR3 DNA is TGTGCCATCAGTGGTGGGACCACTGAAGCTTTCTTT. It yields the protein CAISGGTTEAFF.

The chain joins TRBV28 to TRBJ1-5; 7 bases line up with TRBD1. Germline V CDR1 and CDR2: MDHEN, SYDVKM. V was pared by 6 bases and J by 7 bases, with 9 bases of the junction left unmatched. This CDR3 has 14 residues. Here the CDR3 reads CASRRQGGRQPQHF. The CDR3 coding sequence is TGTGCCAGCAGGCGTCAGGGGGGTAGGCAGCCCCAGCATTTT.

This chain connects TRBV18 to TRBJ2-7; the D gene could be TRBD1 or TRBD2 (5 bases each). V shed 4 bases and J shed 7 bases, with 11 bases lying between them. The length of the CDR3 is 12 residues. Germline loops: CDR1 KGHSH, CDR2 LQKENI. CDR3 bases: TGTGCCAGCTCACAGGGGACGGGGGAGCAGTACTTC. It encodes CASSQGTGEQYF.

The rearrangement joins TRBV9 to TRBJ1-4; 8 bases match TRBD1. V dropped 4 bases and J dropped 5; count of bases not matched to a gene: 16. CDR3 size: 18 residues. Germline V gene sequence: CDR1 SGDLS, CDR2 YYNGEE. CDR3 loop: CASSSGRSGQGRNEKLFF. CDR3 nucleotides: TGTGCCAGCAGCTCGGGACGATCTGGACAGGGAAGAAATGAAAAACTGTTTTTT. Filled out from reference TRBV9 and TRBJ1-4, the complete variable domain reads DSGVTQTPKHLITATGQRVTLRCSPRSGDLSVYWYQQSLDQGLQFLIQYYNGEERAKGNILERFSAQQFPDLHSELNLSSLELGDSALYFCASSSGRSGQGRNEKLFFGSGTQLSVL.

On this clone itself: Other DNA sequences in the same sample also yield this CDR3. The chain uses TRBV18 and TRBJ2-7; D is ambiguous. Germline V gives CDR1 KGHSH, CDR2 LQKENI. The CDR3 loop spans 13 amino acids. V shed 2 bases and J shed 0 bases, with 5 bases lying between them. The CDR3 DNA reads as TGTGCCAGCTCACCAGCCGGCTCCTACGAGCAGTACTTC. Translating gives CASSPAGSYEQYF.

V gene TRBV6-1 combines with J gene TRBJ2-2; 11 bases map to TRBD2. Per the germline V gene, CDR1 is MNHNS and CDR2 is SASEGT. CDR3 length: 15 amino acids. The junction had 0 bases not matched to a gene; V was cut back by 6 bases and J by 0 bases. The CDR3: CASRLAGANTGELFF. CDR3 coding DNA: TGTGCCAGCAGACTAGCGGGAGCGAACACCGGGGAGCTGTTTTTT.

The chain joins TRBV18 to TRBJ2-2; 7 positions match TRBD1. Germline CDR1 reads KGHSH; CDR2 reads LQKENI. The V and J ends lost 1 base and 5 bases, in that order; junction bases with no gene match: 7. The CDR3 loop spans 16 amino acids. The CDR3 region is CASSPRQGELTGELFF. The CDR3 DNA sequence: TGTGCCAGCTCACCACGGCAGGGGGAGTTGACCGGGGAGCTGTTTTTT.

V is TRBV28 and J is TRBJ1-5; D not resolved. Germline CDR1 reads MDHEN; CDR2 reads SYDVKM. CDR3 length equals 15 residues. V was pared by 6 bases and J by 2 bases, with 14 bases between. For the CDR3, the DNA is TGTGCCAGCAGCGACCCCGGTGGTGGCAATCAGCCCCAGCATTTT. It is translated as CASSDPGGGNQPQHF. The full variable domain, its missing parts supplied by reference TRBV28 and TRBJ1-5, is DVKVTQSSRYLVKRTGEKVFLECVQDMDHENMFWYRQDPGLGLRLIYFSYDVKMKEKGDIPEGYSVSREKKERFSLILESASTNQTSMYLCASSDPGGGNQPQHFGDGTRLSIL.

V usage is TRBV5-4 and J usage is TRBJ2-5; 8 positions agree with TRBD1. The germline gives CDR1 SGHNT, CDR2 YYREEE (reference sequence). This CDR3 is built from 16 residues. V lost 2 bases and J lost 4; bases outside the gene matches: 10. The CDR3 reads CASSLGQGRLGETQYF. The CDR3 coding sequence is TGTGCCAGCAGCTTAGGACAGGGAAGATTAGGAGAGACCCAGTACTTC.

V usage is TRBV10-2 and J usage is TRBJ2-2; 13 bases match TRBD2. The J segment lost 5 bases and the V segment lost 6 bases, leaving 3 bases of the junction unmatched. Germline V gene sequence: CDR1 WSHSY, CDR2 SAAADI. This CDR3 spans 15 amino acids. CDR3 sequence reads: CASRLAGGRTGELFF. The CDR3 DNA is TGCGCCAGCAGACTAGCGGGAGGGCGGACCGGGGAGCTGTTTTTT.

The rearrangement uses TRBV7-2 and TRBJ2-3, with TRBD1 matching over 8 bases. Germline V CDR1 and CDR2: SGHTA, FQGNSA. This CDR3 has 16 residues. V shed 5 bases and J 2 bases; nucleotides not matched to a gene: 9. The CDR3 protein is CASSLKRTGTTDTQYF. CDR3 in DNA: TGTGCCAGCAGCCTAAAACGGACAGGGACCACAGATACGCAGTATTTT.

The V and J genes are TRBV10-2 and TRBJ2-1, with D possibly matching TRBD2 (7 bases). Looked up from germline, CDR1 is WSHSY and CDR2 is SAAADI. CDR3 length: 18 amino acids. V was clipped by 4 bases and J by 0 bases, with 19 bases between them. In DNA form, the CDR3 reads TGCGCCAGCAGTGTGGGGGGGCTGATCCTAAGCTCCTACAATGAGCAGTTCTTC. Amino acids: CASSVGGLILSSYNEQFF.

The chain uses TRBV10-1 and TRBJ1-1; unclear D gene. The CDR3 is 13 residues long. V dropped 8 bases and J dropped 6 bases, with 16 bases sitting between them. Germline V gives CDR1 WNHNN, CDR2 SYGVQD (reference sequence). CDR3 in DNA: TGCGCCAGCTCCGTGGAGGGTCGTTCTGAAGCTTTCTTT. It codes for CASSVEGRSEAFF.

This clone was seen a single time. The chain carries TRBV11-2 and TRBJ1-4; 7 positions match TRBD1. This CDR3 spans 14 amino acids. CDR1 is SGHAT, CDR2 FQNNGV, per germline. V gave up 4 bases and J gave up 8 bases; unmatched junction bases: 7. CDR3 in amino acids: CASSSSHRGEKLFF. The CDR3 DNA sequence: TGTGCCAGCAGCTCCTCCCACAGGGGAGAAAAACTGTTTTTT.

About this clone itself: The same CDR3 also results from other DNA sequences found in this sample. DNA for the CDR3: TGTGCCAGCTCGCCGGGACAGGGGCGATCCTACGAGCAGTACTTC. Translated, it gives CASSPGQGRSYEQYF. This chain connects TRBV18 to TRBJ2-7; TRBD1 matches at 10 bases. CDR3 length: 15 residues. With 6 bases clipped from V and 1 base from J, the junction kept 6 bases outside the gene matches. Germline-derived CDR1 and CDR2 are KGHSH and LQKENI. Supplemented by reference TRBV18 and TRBJ2-7, the full variable domain reads NAGVMQNPRHLVRRRGQEARLRCSPMKGHSHVYWYRQLPEEGLKFMVYLQKENIIDESGMPKERFSAEFPKEGPSILRIQQVVRGDSAAYFCASSPGQGRSYEQYFGPGTRLTVT.

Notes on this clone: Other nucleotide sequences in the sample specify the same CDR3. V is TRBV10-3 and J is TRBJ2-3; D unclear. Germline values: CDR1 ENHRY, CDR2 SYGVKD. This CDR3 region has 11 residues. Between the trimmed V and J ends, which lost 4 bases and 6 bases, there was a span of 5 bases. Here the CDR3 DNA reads TGTGCCATCAGTGGAGGTGATACGCAGTATTTT. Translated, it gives CAISGGDTQYF.

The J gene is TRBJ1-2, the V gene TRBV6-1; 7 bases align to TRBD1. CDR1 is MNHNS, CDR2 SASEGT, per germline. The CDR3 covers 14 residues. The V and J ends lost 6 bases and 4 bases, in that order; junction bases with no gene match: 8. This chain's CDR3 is CASRAGQVGYGYTF. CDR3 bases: TGTGCCAGCAGAGCAGGACAGGTCGGCTATGGCTACACCTTC.

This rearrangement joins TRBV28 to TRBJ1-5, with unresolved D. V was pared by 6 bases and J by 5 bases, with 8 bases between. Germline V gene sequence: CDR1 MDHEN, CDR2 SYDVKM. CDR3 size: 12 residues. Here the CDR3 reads CASRPGYQPQHF. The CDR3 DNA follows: TGTGCCAGCAGGCCGGGTTATCAGCCCCAGCATTTT.

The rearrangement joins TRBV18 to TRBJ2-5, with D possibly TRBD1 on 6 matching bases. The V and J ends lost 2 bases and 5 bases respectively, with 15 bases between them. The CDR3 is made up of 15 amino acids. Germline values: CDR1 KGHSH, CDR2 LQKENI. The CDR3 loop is CASSPLDSWGETQYF. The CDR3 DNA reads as TGTGCCAGCTCACCATTGGACAGCTGGGGGGAGACCCAGTACTTC.